These T cell receptor beta chains were read from a single sample in a study of blood T cell repertoires in COVID-19. TCRdb keeps only in-frame clones here, not all; method: immunoSEQ multiplex PCR. Of roughly 190,000 clones in the sample, around 80% were seen once. Specimen: peripheral blood. The receptor source for this set is a man aged 25 to 40 with active or convalescent COVID-19. The CDR3 runs from the conserved cysteine through the conserved F or W. The order of the fields is CDR3 DNA, CDR3 protein, J gene, clone size, D gene, V gene. D genes are given only for firm matches. Not every row has a clone size; where given, it reads once, few, many or a size class.

CDR3nt: TGTGCCAGCAACCGGGACGAAAACGGGGGGAATGAGCAGTTCTTC
CDR3aa: CASNRDENGGNEQFF
j_gene: TRBJ2-1
abundance: once
d_gene: TRBD2
v_gene: TRBV2

CDR3nt: TGTGCCAGCAGTGAAAACAGGAGGGGAGAGACCCAGTACTTC
CDR3aa: CASSENRRGETQYF
j_gene: TRBJ2-5
abundance: .
d_gene: .
v_gene: TRBV6-1

CDR3nt: TGTGCCCGCAATACGGAAACAGGCTTCTCTGGAAACACCATATATTTT
CDR3aa: CARNTETGFSGNTIYF
j_gene: TRBJ1-3
abundance: .
d_gene: .
v_gene: TRBV30

CDR3nt: TGCGCCAGCAGCTTGGGGACAGGGAATCAGCCCCAGCATTTT
CDR3aa: CASSLGTGNQPQHF
j_gene: TRBJ1-5
abundance: .
d_gene: TRBD1
v_gene: TRBV5-1

CDR3nt: TGTGCCACCAGTGGCGGTCCGGGACAGGGGCAGAGCTCCTATAATTCACCCCTCCACTTT
CDR3aa: CATSGGPGQGQSSYNSPLHF
j_gene: TRBJ1-6
abundance: .
d_gene: TRBD1
v_gene: TRBV24-1

CDR3nt: TGTGCCAGCAGCCAAGGTGGAGGCACTGAAGCTTTCTTT
CDR3aa: CASSQGGGTEAFF
j_gene: TRBJ1-1
abundance: .
d_gene: .
v_gene: TRBV3-1/TRBV3-2

CDR3nt: TGCGCCAGCAGCCTCTCGAACGGAGGGACTAATGAAAAACTGTTTTTT
CDR3aa: CASSLSNGGTNEKLFF
j_gene: TRBJ1-4
abundance: .
d_gene: .
v_gene: TRBV4-3

CDR3nt: TGTGCCACCAGTGAAATATCAGGGCGCACAGATACGCAGTATTTT
CDR3aa: CATSEISGRTDTQYF
j_gene: TRBJ2-3
abundance: .
d_gene: .
v_gene: TRBV24-1

CDR3nt: TGTGCCAGCCAACTCCGGGACAGCAGGGAGACCCAGTACTTC
CDR3aa: CASQLRDSRETQYF
j_gene: TRBJ2-5
abundance: .
d_gene: TRBD1
v_gene: TRBV27

CDR3nt: TGTGCCAGCAGCTTATCGACTAGCGGGAGCTACGAGCAGTACTTC
CDR3aa: CASSLSTSGSYEQYF
j_gene: TRBJ2-7
abundance: .
d_gene: TRBD2
v_gene: TRBV7-9

CDR3nt: TGTGCCACCGAGGGACAGGAGGGCTATGGCTACACCTTC
CDR3aa: CATEGQEGYGYTF
j_gene: TRBJ1-2
abundance: .
d_gene: TRBD1
v_gene: TRBV2

CDR3nt: TGCGCCAGCAGCCATACGACTAGCGGGAGGGCCTACAATGAGCAGTTCTTC
CDR3aa: CASSHTTSGRAYNEQFF
j_gene: TRBJ2-1
abundance: .
d_gene: TRBD2
v_gene: TRBV4-3

CDR3nt: TGCAGTGCCAGGGTCAGCACTGAAGCTTTCTTT
CDR3aa: CSARVSTEAFF
j_gene: TRBJ1-1
abundance: .
d_gene: .
v_gene: TRBV20-1

CDR3nt: TGTGCCAGCAGGCAACTAGAATACGAGCAGTACTTC
CDR3aa: CASRQLEYEQYF
j_gene: TRBJ2-7
abundance: .
d_gene: .
v_gene: TRBV2

CDR3nt: TGTGCCAGCAGCAAACCAGGAGGGTACTATGGCTACACCTTC
CDR3aa: CASSKPGGYYGYTF
j_gene: TRBJ1-2
abundance: .
d_gene: .
v_gene: TRBV21-1

CDR3nt: TGTGCCATCAGTACCCGGGCTAGCGGGGGGGGTGAGCAGTTCTTC
CDR3aa: CAISTRASGGGEQFF
j_gene: TRBJ2-1
abundance: .
d_gene: TRBD2
v_gene: TRBV10-3

CDR3nt: TGTGCCAGCAGCTTTAGGGGCCACGAGCAGTACTTC
CDR3aa: CASSFRGHEQYF
j_gene: TRBJ2-7
abundance: few
d_gene: .
v_gene: TRBV7-9

CDR3nt: TGTGCCAGCAGCTCGACCCAAGCTCCGGGGGGGCCGAACTACAATGAGCAGTTCTTC
CDR3aa: CASSSTQAPGGPNYNEQFF
j_gene: TRBJ2-1
abundance: .
d_gene: .
v_gene: TRBV21-1

CDR3nt: TGTGCCAGCAGCCGCCCGGACAGTCACTATGGCTACACCTTC
CDR3aa: CASSRPDSHYGYTF
j_gene: TRBJ1-2
abundance: .
d_gene: .
v_gene: TRBV3-1/TRBV3-2

CDR3nt: TGTGCCTGGAGCCTCTCTAGTTCGGGCTACACCTTC
CDR3aa: CAWSLSSSGYTF
j_gene: TRBJ1-2
abundance: .
d_gene: .
v_gene: TRBV30

CDR3nt: TGCGCCAGCAGCTTATACCCAGGGACTCAGGATGGCTACACCTTC
CDR3aa: CASSLYPGTQDGYTF
j_gene: TRBJ1-2
abundance: .
d_gene: .
v_gene: TRBV5-1

CDR3nt: TGTGCCAGCAGCTTAACTAAGCCAGGGGTAGAGACCCAGTACTTC
CDR3aa: CASSLTKPGVETQYF
j_gene: TRBJ2-5
abundance: .
d_gene: .
v_gene: TRBV7-2

CDR3nt: TGTGCCAGTAGTACCCCGGGACAGAACTATGGCTACACCTTC
CDR3aa: CASSTPGQNYGYTF
j_gene: TRBJ1-2
abundance: few
d_gene: TRBD1
v_gene: TRBV19

CDR3nt: TGTGCCACCAGTGGAGACATCCTTAGCAATCAGCCCCAGCATTTT
CDR3aa: CATSGDILSNQPQHF
j_gene: TRBJ1-5
abundance: .
d_gene: .
v_gene: TRBV24-1

CDR3nt: TGCAGTGCCCTACAGGGACGCGAGCAGTACTTC
CDR3aa: CSALQGREQYF
j_gene: TRBJ2-7
abundance: few
d_gene: .
v_gene: TRBV20-1

CDR3nt: TGTGCCAGTAGTTTGGGACAGGGGGCCTCCGAGCAGTACTTC
CDR3aa: CASSLGQGASEQYF
j_gene: TRBJ2-7
abundance: .
d_gene: TRBD1
v_gene: TRBV19

CDR3nt: TGTGCCAGCAGCTCGCCCTCTATGAACACTGAAGCTTTCTTT
CDR3aa: CASSSPSMNTEAFF
j_gene: TRBJ1-1
abundance: few
d_gene: .
v_gene: TRBV7-9

CDR3nt: TGTGCCAGCAGCTTGGCGGACAGGTTCCCATACGAGCAGTACTTC
CDR3aa: CASSLADRFPYEQYF
j_gene: TRBJ2-7
abundance: .
d_gene: TRBD1
v_gene: TRBV5-4

CDR3nt: TGTGCCAGCAGAGGGGTGGTCACTGAAGCTTTCTTT
CDR3aa: CASRGVVTEAFF
j_gene: TRBJ1-1
abundance: .
d_gene: .
v_gene: TRBV28

CDR3nt: TGTGCCAGCAGATCCGGGACTAGCATCTCCTACGAGCAGTACTTC
CDR3aa: CASRSGTSISYEQYF
j_gene: TRBJ2-7
abundance: .
d_gene: TRBD2
v_gene: TRBV28

CDR3nt: TGTGCCAGCAGTTTCCGGGACAGGGATACAGACGAGCAGTACTTC
CDR3aa: CASSFRDRDTDEQYF
j_gene: TRBJ2-7
abundance: .
d_gene: TRBD1
v_gene: TRBV6-5

CDR3nt: TGTGCCAGCAGCTTGGATCCCGTCGGCTCTGGGGCCAACGTCCTGACTTTC
CDR3aa: CASSLDPVGSGANVLTF
j_gene: TRBJ2-6
abundance: .
d_gene: .
v_gene: TRBV5-4

CDR3nt: TGTGCCAGCTCATCGGTACAGGGGTGGGTCAAAAACATTCAGTACTTC
CDR3aa: CASSSVQGWVKNIQYF
j_gene: TRBJ2-4
abundance: .
d_gene: TRBD1
v_gene: TRBV18

CDR3nt: TGCAGTGCTGGGGCCGGCTATGGCTACACCTTC
CDR3aa: CSAGAGYGYTF
j_gene: TRBJ1-2
abundance: few
d_gene: .
v_gene: TRBV20-1

CDR3nt: TGTGCCAGCTGCGTGACAGGACAAGTCTATGGCTACACCTTC
CDR3aa: CASCVTGQVYGYTF
j_gene: TRBJ1-2
abundance: .
d_gene: .
v_gene: TRBV5-8

CDR3nt: TGTGCCAGCATCCTGACTAGCGGATACAATGAGCAGTTCTTC
CDR3aa: CASILTSGYNEQFF
j_gene: TRBJ2-1
abundance: few
d_gene: TRBD2
v_gene: TRBV28

CDR3nt: TGTGCCAGTAGTAGGGGACAGGGGCATCAGCCCCAGCATTTT
CDR3aa: CASSRGQGHQPQHF
j_gene: TRBJ1-5
abundance: .
d_gene: TRBD1
v_gene: TRBV19

CDR3nt: TGTGCCAGCAGTTACTCAGGACTAGCGGGAATGGAGACCCAGTACTTC
CDR3aa: CASSYSGLAGMETQYF
j_gene: TRBJ2-5
abundance: once
d_gene: TRBD2
v_gene: TRBV6-2/TRBV6-3

CDR3nt: TGTGCCCTTGAGCAGGGCGCAAGTAATTCACCCCTCCACTTT
CDR3aa: CALEQGASNSPLHF
j_gene: TRBJ1-6
abundance: once
d_gene: .
v_gene: TRBV7-9

CDR3nt: TGTGCCAGTAGTGCCCGACAGGGAAGGACTGAAGCTTTCTTT
CDR3aa: CASSARQGRTEAFF
j_gene: TRBJ1-1
abundance: once
d_gene: TRBD1
v_gene: TRBV19

CDR3nt: TGTGCCAGCAGTTACGGTAGTGGGGGAGGGGTAAAACTGTTTTTT
CDR3aa: CASSYGSGGGVKLFF
j_gene: TRBJ1-4
abundance: once
d_gene: .
v_gene: TRBV6-5

CDR3nt: TGTGCCTGGGGTACGCAGGGGGCGAATTCACCCCTCCACTTT
CDR3aa: CAWGTQGANSPLHF
j_gene: TRBJ1-6
abundance: .
d_gene: TRBD1
v_gene: TRBV30

CDR3nt: TGTGCCAGCACGTCGGGGAATTCACCCCTCCACTTT
CDR3aa: CASTSGNSPLHF
j_gene: TRBJ1-6
abundance: .
d_gene: .
v_gene: TRBV2